The 20 T cell receptor beta chains below were found in one sample sequenced in a study of blood T cell repertoires in COVID-19 (dated by TCRdb to 2018 to 2020). Libraries were built with the immunoSEQ multiplex PCR assay. TCRdb re-hosts the immuneACCESS table, in-frame sequences only. Its copies lack some clones; in the studies checked, an unresolved V gene accounts for under half of them, and the cause for the rest is not known. The sample records more than 120,000 clones, 80% to 90% of which are singletons. The ten largest clones represent 0.8% to 0.95% of the sample. Input material: peripheral blood. These receptor sequences come from a woman between 45 and 65 years old with acute or convalescent COVID-19.

This rearrangement joins TRBV27 to TRBJ1-2, with D perhaps matching TRBD1 (6 bases). Germline lookup yields CDR1 MNHEY and CDR2 SMNVEV (reference sequence). Trimming pared 4 bases from V and 0 bases from J, leaving 24 bases between. The CDR3 is 19 amino acids. The CDR3: CASSSFSRTETFSNYGYTF. CDR3 DNA: TGTGCCAGCAGTTCATTCTCAAGGACAGAGACTTTTTCTAACTATGGCTACACCTTC.

This clone appeared once. The chain recombines TRBV5-1 with TRBJ2-4; TRBD2 agrees at 9 bases. Germline values: CDR1 SGHRS, CDR2 YFSETQ. V lost 1 base and J lost 4; bases outside the gene matches: 9. CDR3 length: 17 amino acids. The CDR3 here is CASSLTQAGGPKNIQYF. The CDR3 coding sequence is TGCGCCAGCAGCTTGACCCAAGCGGGGGGACCTAAAAACATTCAGTACTTC. The full variable domain, rest sourced from reference TRBV5-1 and TRBJ2-4, is KAGVTQTPRYLIKTRGQQVTLSCSPISGHRSVSWYQQTPGQGLQFLFEYFSETQRNKGNFPGRFSGRQFSNSRSEMNVSTLELGDSALYLCASSLTQAGGPKNIQYFGAGTRLSVL.

The V call is TRBV7-9, the J call TRBJ2-2; TRBD2 agrees at 7 bases. Germline V gene data show CDR1 as SEHNR and CDR2 as FQNEAQ (reference sequence). V was clipped by 5 bases and J by 5 bases; unmatched bases: 11. The CDR3 loop spans 16 amino acids. The CDR3 region has the DNA TGTGCCAGCAGCCCACGGGGAGGGCCGACAACCGGGGAGCTGTTTTTT. Residues: CASSPRGGPTTGELFF.

This clone was seen once. The gene calls are TRBV24-1 and TRBJ2-3; the match to TRBD1 covers 9 bases. V gave up 7 bases and J gave up 4 bases; unmatched junction bases: 5. The CDR3 is 14 residues long. The germline V gene has CDR1 KGHDR and CDR2 SFDVKD. The CDR3 protein is CATRKTGGADTQYF. The DNA for the CDR3 is TGTGCCACCAGGAAGACAGGGGGGGCAGATACGCAGTATTTT.

V and J are TRBV18 and TRBJ2-5; D is possibly TRBD1 (5 bases). CDR1 KGHSH and CDR2 LQKENI come from the germline V gene. This CDR3 spans 15 amino acids. Trimming took 0 bases from V and 4 from J, leaving 12 bases between them. The CDR3 DNA reads TGTGCCAGCTCACCACCGAGTAAGCAGGGAGAGACCCAGTACTTC. Translation gives CASSPPSKQGETQYF. The full variable domain, with the rest looked up from reference TRBV18 and TRBJ2-5, is NAGVMQNPRHLVRRRGQEARLRCSPMKGHSHVYWYRQLPEEGLKFMVYLQKENIIDESGMPKERFSAEFPKEGPSILRIQQVVRGDSAAYFCASSPPSKQGETQYFGPGTRLLVL.

The chain is built from TRBV7-9 and TRBJ2-2; perhaps TRBD1 as D (5 bases). V lost 1 base and J lost 3, with 12 bases in between. Per germline, CDR1 SEHNR and CDR2 FQNEAQ (reference sequence). The CDR3 runs 16 residues. The CDR3 reads CASSLGVRADTGELFF. The CDR3 DNA reads as TGTGCCAGCAGCTTAGGAGTCAGGGCGGACACCGGGGAGCTGTTTTTT.

The genes are TRBV19 and TRBJ1-3; TRBD1 might be the D (6 bases). Germline-derived CDR1 and CDR2 are LNHDA and SQIVND (reference sequence). Between the trimmed V and J ends, which lost 5 bases and 0 bases, there was a span of 11 bases. The CDR3 is made up of 15 amino acids. CDR3 coding DNA: TGTGCCAGTAGTCCGGGGACACGCTCTGGAAACACCATATATTTT. Its translation: CASSPGTRSGNTIYF.

This chain connects TRBV3-1 (or the pseudogene TRBV3-2) to TRBJ1-2, with no clear D. Looked up from germline, CDR1 is LGHDT and CDR2 is YNNKEL (reference sequence). Trimming took off 4 bases at V and 1 base at J, with 10 bases between the two ends. This CDR3 has 14 amino acids. CDR3 nucleotides: TGTGCCAGCAGCCCCCAATACAGTAACTATGGCTACACCTTC. Its translation: CASSPQYSNYGYTF.

In its sample, this clone was seen a few times. This chain joins TRBV24-1 and TRBJ2-2; D remains ambiguous. The CDR3 spans 11 residues. CDR1 is KGHDR, CDR2 SFDVKD, per germline. The V and J ends lost 5 bases and 7 bases respectively, with 4 bases between them. This CDR3 is CATSGHGELFF. In DNA, the CDR3 is TGTGCCACCAGTGGACACGGGGAGCTGTTTTTT.

This clone turned up a few times. This chain links TRBV19 with TRBJ2-7; a weak D match, TRBD1 (6 bases). CDR3 size: 14 residues. Germline V gene sequence: CDR1 LNHDA, CDR2 SQIVND (reference sequence). V was clipped by 6 bases and J by 5 bases, with 17 bases between them. CDR3 coding DNA: TGTGCCAGTAGCATCCAAAGGTCAGGGGACGAGCAGTACTTC. Translated: CASSIQRSGDEQYF.

This chain uses TRBV18 with TRBJ1-2; D unresolved. V lost 3 bases and J lost 2, with 16 bases in between. CDR1 is KGHSH, CDR2 LQKENI, per germline. This CDR3 is built from 16 residues. CDR3: CASSPIQSTGNYGYTF. The CDR3 nucleotides read TGTGCCAGCTCACCCATCCAATCGACGGGAAACTATGGCTACACCTTC. Variable domain in full (rest from reference TRBV18 and TRBJ1-2): NAGVMQNPRHLVRRRGQEARLRCSPMKGHSHVYWYRQLPEEGLKFMVYLQKENIIDESGMPKERFSAEFPKEGPSILRIQQVVRGDSAAYFCASSPIQSTGNYGYTFGSGTRLTVV.

The genes are TRBV19 and TRBJ2-1; D may be TRBD1 (5 bases). Per the germline V gene, CDR1 is LNHDA and CDR2 is SQIVND (reference sequence). The CDR3 extends over 15 amino acids. Trimming took 2 bases from V and 8 from J, leaving 16 bases between them. The CDR3 nucleotides are TGTGCCAGTAGTATACAGGGATCCCTACCATATGAGCAGTTCTTC. It encodes CASSIQGSLPYEQFF. Supplemented by reference TRBV19 and TRBJ2-1, the full variable domain reads DGGITQSPKYLFRKEGQNVTLSCEQNLNHDAMYWYRQDPGQGLRLIYYSQIVNDFQKGDIAEGYSVSREKKESFPLTVTSAQKNPTAFYLCASSIQGSLPYEQFFGPGTRLTVL.

The chain carries TRBV19 and TRBJ2-7, with D tentatively TRBD2 (7 bases). CDR3 length: 12 residues. V was pared by 5 bases and J by 12 bases, with 17 bases between. Germline V gene lookup returns CDR1 LNHDA and CDR2 SQIVND (reference sequence). CDR3 nucleotide sequence: TGTGCCAGTAGTTCGGGGGGCGGGACACCGTACTTC. Protein sequence: CASSSGGGTPYF.

This clone appeared a few times. This chain connects TRBV10-2 to TRBJ1-1, with D tentatively TRBD1 (5 bases). The V gene's germline CDR1 is WSHSY and CDR2 SAAADI. CDR3 length: 14 amino acids. Trimming shortened V by 2 bases and J by 11 bases, and 18 bases separated the two germline ends. CDR3 in amino acids: CASSEPQAGGAAFF. In DNA, the CDR3 is TGCGCCAGCAGTGAGCCCCAGGCCGGGGGTGCGGCTTTCTTT.

V and J are TRBV9 and TRBJ1-1; D possibly corresponds to TRBD1 (6 bases). CDR1 and CDR2 (germline): SGDLS, YYNGEE. V was cut by 0 bases and J by 4 bases, with 13 bases left in between. The CDR3 extends over 15 amino acids. Here the CDR3 DNA reads TGTGCCAGCAGCGTAGGAACAGGGTATTTCACTGAAGCTTTCTTT. Translated: CASSVGTGYFTEAFF.

The chain recombines TRBV19 with TRBJ1-1; 7 nucleotides line up with TRBD1. J was trimmed by 6 bases and V by 2 bases; bases with no gene match: 6. CDR1 and CDR2 (germline): LNHDA, SQIVND (reference sequence). This CDR3 comprises 14 residues. The CDR3 region is CASSISYRGPEAFF. CDR3 DNA: TGTGCCAGTAGTATAAGTTACAGGGGACCTGAAGCTTTCTTT.

The rearrangement joins TRBV21-1 to TRBJ2-3; the D segment call TRBD1 is taken from the table without a DNA check. TRBV21-1 is labeled a pseudogene. The CDR3 sequence is 15 residues long. CDR3 sequence reads: CASSDRGKDTDTQYF. Written as DNA, the CDR3 is TGTGCCAGCAGCGACAGGGGAAAAGACACAGATACGCAGTATTTT.

In DNA form, the CDR3 reads TGTGCCAGTAGTGCCTATTCAGGGGGCAGCTACAATGAGCAGTTCTTC. Translated: CASSAYSGGSYNEQFF. The chain has TRBV19 and TRBJ2-1, with 8 nucleotides matching TRBD1. CDR3 length: 16 residues. Per germline, CDR1 LNHDA and CDR2 SQIVND (reference sequence). With V trimmed by 5 bases and J by 3 bases, 9 bases remained unmatched.

The chain combines TRBV6-4 with TRBJ1-3, with 9 bases aligning to TRBD1. The CDR3 is 15 amino acids. The germline gives CDR1 MRHNA, CDR2 SNTAGT. The V and J ends lost 5 bases and 7 bases, in that order; junction bases with no gene match: 9. As DNA, the CDR3 is TGTGCCAGCAGTCTGGTACAGGGGGCTAGGAACACCATATATTTT. Translated, it gives CASSLVQGARNTIYF.

The chain couples TRBV15 to TRBJ1-2, with D maybe TRBD1 (5 bases). This CDR3 is built from 15 residues. Trimming stripped 0 bases from V and 0 bases from J, with 8 bases between. From germline, CDR1 is LNHNV and CDR2 YYDKDF (reference sequence). The DNA for the CDR3 is TGTGCCACCAGCAGAGATGGAGGGGCTAACTATGGCTACACCTTC. The encoded protein is CATSRDGGANYGYTF.